These 20 T cell receptor beta chains were all obtained from the same sample, sequenced in a study of cytomegalovirus exposure and HLA in healthy donors. 60 Vbeta and 13 Jbeta primers were used in PCR. Assay: immunoSEQ multiplex PCR; the TCRdb copy retains only in-frame clones and omits some. The data contain about 120,000 clones, approximately 80% of them singletons. Sequences were obtained from PBMCs. The receptor source for this set is a female donor in good health and CMV-seropositive.

This chain joins TRBV28 and TRBJ1-1; 9 bases are shared with TRBD1. Germline lookup yields CDR1 MDHEN and CDR2 SYDVKM. V dropped 2 bases and J dropped 5; count of bases not matched to a gene: 3. This CDR3 has 14 amino acids. For the CDR3, the DNA is TGTGCCAGCAGTTTAGGGGGGACAGGGACTGAAGCTTTCTTT. The encoded protein is CASSLGGTGTEAFF.

This clone has only one observation. The chain employs TRBV7-2 and TRBJ2-2, with TRBD2 matching 7 bases. Looked up from germline, CDR1 is SGHTA and CDR2 is FQGNSA. Trimming removed 0 bases from V and 1 base from J; junction bases left unmatched: 2. This CDR3 is built from 16 residues. CDR3 loop: CASSLALAENTGELFF. As DNA, the CDR3 is TGTGCCAGCAGCTTAGCCCTAGCGGAGAACACCGGGGAGCTGTTTTTT.

V and J are TRBV19 and TRBJ1-6; D call uncertain. The CDR3 totals 13 residues. Germline V lookup: CDR1 LNHDA, CDR2 SQIVND (reference sequence). Trimming shortened V by 5 bases and J by 7 bases, and 9 bases separated the two germline ends. The chain's CDR3 is CASSEDQNSPLHF. The CDR3 DNA sequence: TGTGCCAGTAGTGAGGATCAGAATTCACCCCTCCACTTT.

This chain uses TRBV6-5 with TRBJ1-1; D perhaps matches TRBD1 (5 bases). Germline V gene sequence: CDR1 MNHEY, CDR2 SVGAGI. With 9 bases removed from V and 1 base from J, the gap between germline ends came to 15 bases. CDR3 size: 14 residues. The CDR3 bases are TGTGCCAGTAGGGCGGCAGGACAGAACACTGAAGCTTTCTTT. This codes for CASRAAGQNTEAFF.

V is TRBV25-1 and J is TRBJ2-4; a weak D match, TRBD2 (5 bases). The germline V gene encodes CDR1 MGHDK and CDR2 SYGVNS. Trimming cost V 3 bases and J 8 bases, with 14 bases left between them. The CDR3 has 14 amino acids. CDR3 DNA sequence: TGTGCCAGCAGTGATAACGGGGAAAGGTACATTCAGTACTTC. Translating gives CASSDNGERYIQYF. Together with reference TRBV25-1 and TRBJ2-4, the CDR3 gives the full variable domain: EADIYQTPRYLVIGTGKKITLECSQTMGHDKMYWYQQDPGMELHLIHYSYGVNSTEKGDLSSESTVSRIRTEHFPLTLESARPSHTSQYLCASSDNGERYIQYFGAGTRLSVL.

The CDR3 coding sequence is TGTGCCAGCAGTGACCCGGGACATGCCGACGTGAGTAGCAATCAGCCCCAGCATTTT. As protein: CASSDPGHADVSSNQPQHF. The V call is TRBV28, the J call TRBJ1-5; D is possibly TRBD1 (6 bases). Germline V gene sequence: CDR1 MDHEN, CDR2 SYDVKM. This CDR3 is built from 19 residues. V lost 5 bases and J lost 0, with 23 bases in between.

This chain uses TRBV2 with TRBJ2-2; D unresolved. The CDR3 has 14 residues. The V end lost 7 bases, the J end lost 0 bases, and 9 bases lay between the germline ends. The germline V gene has CDR1 SNHLY and CDR2 FYNNEI. The CDR3 sequence is CASKETANTGELFF. The CDR3 DNA is TGTGCCAGCAAGGAGACGGCGAACACCGGGGAGCTGTTTTTT.

This chain uses TRBV6-5 with TRBJ2-7, with 10 bases that match TRBD1. The CDR3 length is 15 residues. The V segment lost 6 bases and the J segment 4 bases; nucleotides outside the gene matches: 9. Germline-derived CDR1 and CDR2 are MNHEY and SVGAGI. This CDR3 is CASSQGTGAFYEQYF. Written as DNA, the CDR3 is TGTGCCAGCAGCCAGGGGACAGGGGCTTTTTACGAGCAGTACTTC.

The chain links TRBV5-5 to TRBJ2-3; D is ambiguous. Per germline, CDR1 SGHKS and CDR2 YYEKEE (reference sequence). Deletions cut 2 bases from V and 6 bases from J, with 10 bases between. The CDR3 loop spans 13 amino acids. CDR3 residues: CASSFRIVDTQYF. The CDR3 nucleotides read TGTGCCAGCAGCTTTCGTATAGTGGATACGCAGTATTTT.

The CDR3 loop is CASSESSRDEQFF. The CDR3 DNA sequence: TGTGCCAGCAGTGAATCGAGTCGGGATGAGCAGTTCTTC. The J gene is TRBJ2-1, the V gene TRBV2; D is uncertain. The germline V gene encodes CDR1 SNHLY and CDR2 FYNNEI. This CDR3 has 13 amino acids. V was shortened by 2 bases and J by 8 bases, with 10 bases between the two germline ends.

The DNA of the CDR3 is TGTGCCAGCAAATCAGGGATTGCTGGAAACACCATATATTTT. Protein sequence: CASKSGIAGNTIYF. This chain links TRBV27 with TRBJ1-3; D may be TRBD1 (5 bases). The CDR3 sequence is 14 residues long. CDR1 is MNHEY and CDR2 is SMNVEV in the germline V gene (reference sequence). V was trimmed by 7 bases and J by 2 bases, leaving 12 bases between them.

This clone was seen a single time. The chain joins TRBV9 to TRBJ2-5; possible D gene TRBD1, 5 bases. The germline CDR1 and CDR2 sequences are SGDLS and YYNGEE. The CDR3 contains 16 residues. Trimming pared 0 bases from V and 2 bases from J, leaving 14 bases between. CDR3 loop: CASSVAPGQGQETQYF. The DNA of the CDR3 is TGTGCCAGCAGCGTAGCCCCCGGGCAGGGTCAAGAGACCCAGTACTTC.

This chain uses TRBV5-1 with TRBJ1-2; D is unclear. This CDR3 has 14 residues. V was shortened by 9 bases and J by 7 bases, with 22 bases between the two germline ends. The V gene's germline CDR1 is SGHRS and CDR2 YFSETQ. Here the CDR3 DNA reads TGCGCCACCATAATAAGGCCGGGGTCGGGTGGCTACACCTTC. Protein: CATIIRPGSGGYTF.

The chain links TRBV5-1 to TRBJ1-6; 8 nucleotides agree with TRBD1. CDR1 SGHRS and CDR2 YFSETQ come from the germline V gene. With 4 bases clipped from V and 7 bases from J, the junction kept 7 bases outside the gene matches. This CDR3 region has 15 residues. The CDR3 DNA follows: TGCGCCAGCAGCGGGGACAGGCTCCGAAATTCACCCCTCCACTTT. Translation gives CASSGDRLRNSPLHF.

This clone has only one observation. The rearrangement joins TRBV6-5 to TRBJ2-6; the D is unclear. The V and J ends lost 6 bases and 0 bases respectively, with 6 bases between them. This CDR3 comprises 14 residues. Per the germline V gene, CDR1 is MNHEY and CDR2 is SVGAGI. The CDR3 loop reads CASSTSSGANVLTF. The CDR3 nucleotides read TGTGCCAGCAGCACAAGCTCTGGGGCCAACGTCCTGACTTTC.

V usage is TRBV7-9 and J usage is TRBJ1-5, with 7 bases fitting TRBD1. The CDR3 length is 14 residues. Trimming removed 3 bases from V and 3 bases from J; junction bases left unmatched: 2. Germline V gene data show CDR1 as SEHNR and CDR2 as FQNEAQ (reference sequence). The CDR3 DNA sequence: TGTGCCAGCAGCTTCGGGACAGACAATCAGCCCCAGCATTTT. Protein: CASSFGTDNQPQHF.

The V gene is TRBV4-1, the J gene TRBJ2-5, with D hard to call. V lost 1 base and J lost 2, with 8 bases in between. The CDR3 runs 14 residues. CDR1 and CDR2 from the germline V gene are MGHRA and YSYEKL. Here the CDR3 DNA reads TGCGCCAGCAGCCAAGCCAACTTTCAAGAGACCCAGTACTTC. Its translation: CASSQANFQETQYF.

The chain carries TRBV7-6 and TRBJ2-2, with 9 bases lining up with TRBD1. From germline, CDR1 is SGHVS and CDR2 FNYEAQ. The V gene end was trimmed by 5 bases and the J gene end by 0 bases; junction bases not matched to a gene: 4. This CDR3 has 16 amino acids. CDR3 bases: TGTGCCAGCAGCCGACAGGGGGGCCCGAACACCGGGGAGCTGTTTTTT. Translation gives CASSRQGGPNTGELFF.

The chain uses TRBV2 and TRBJ1-4, with D perhaps TRBD1 (5 bases). Trimming took 8 bases from V and 5 from J, leaving 12 bases between them. The CDR3 has 13 residues. Germline CDR1 is SNHLY and CDR2 is FYNNEI. CDR3 in amino acids: CASYPGGNEKLFF. DNA for the CDR3: TGTGCCAGCTACCCCGGGGGGAATGAAAAACTGTTTTTT. The full variable domain, rest sourced from reference TRBV2 and TRBJ1-4, is EPEVTQTPSHQVTQMGQEVILRCVPISNHLYFYWYRQILGQKVEFLVSFYNNEISEKSEIFDDQFSVERPDGSNFTLKIRSTKLEDSAMYFCASYPGGNEKLFFGSGTQLSVL.

This clone was detected a few times. The rearrangement uses TRBV9 and TRBJ2-5; TRBD2 aligns across 8 bases. Germline CDR1 and CDR2: SGDLS and YYNGEE. After removal of 0 bases from V and 4 bases from J, the junction contained 5 bases not matched to a gene. CDR3 length: 15 residues. The chain's CDR3 is CASSVEGGGIETQYF. The CDR3 DNA reads as TGTGCCAGCAGCGTAGAAGGCGGGGGGATAGAGACCCAGTACTTC. The full variable domain, in which reference TRBV9 and TRBJ2-5 provide the parts outside the CDR3, is DSGVTQTPKHLITATGQRVTLRCSPRSGDLSVYWYQQSLDQGLQFLIQYYNGEERAKGNILERFSAQQFPDLHSELNLSSLELGDSALYFCASSVEGGGIETQYFGPGTRLLVL.